This T cell receptor beta chain was captured by sequencing in a study of blood T cells in healthy people across ages. The CDR3 is 12 residues long. Per germline, CDR1 DFQATT and CDR2 SNEGSKA (reference sequence). Alongside a J-beta primer mix, a sample-barcoded 5' primer served in a second PCR lasting about 7 to 12 cycles. One entry per CDR3 protein results from TCRdb running MiXCR on the 5' RACE reads. The sample includes almost 800,000 distinct CDR3 sequences, 55% to 70% seen only once; the top ten take roughly 20%. This sequence originates from a man aged 25 to 40 in good health. Sample: blood. The chain carries TRBV20-1 and TRBJ2-7; TRBD2 is a possible D gene (6 bases). The J call may be in error: the DNA end matches TRBJ2-4 better. This chain's CDR3 is CSAWGEWDIQYF. The CDR3 DNA reads TGCAGTGCGTGGGGGGAGTGGGACATTCAGTACTTC.